The clone carrying this T cell receptor (beta chain) was picked up a small number of times. Its specificity is not known. Via MiXCR, TCRdb re-called the 5' RACE reads, giving one row per CDR3 protein. The sample lists a few hundred thousand distinct CDR3 sequences, over 8.5% seen once, with more than 2.5% in the top ten. These data originate in a study of identical twins. This CDR3 is built from 17 residues. J was trimmed by 5 bases and V by 2 bases; bases with no gene match: 10. The germline gives CDR1 SGHVS, CDR2 FQNEAQ. Study results and caveats: With monozygotic twins, out-of-frame TCR alpha sharing exceeded what models estimated.

These same records also appear under a second study, on yellow fever vaccine responses in identical twins. In that study: Reportedly, the T cell response mounted by twins to vaccine seemed partly convergent, partly personalized.

Sequenced material: PBMCs. The sequence derives from a woman younger than 30 in good health. The rearrangement joins TRBV7-8 to TRBJ2-3; TRBD1 matches 10 bases. The CDR3 is CASSLRHPGQGRDTQYF. The CDR3 bases are TGTGCCAGCAGCTTAAGGCATCCGGGACAGGGGAGAGATACGCAGTATTTT.